These T cell receptor beta chains were read from a single sample in a study of stem cell transplantation in POMP-related autoinflammatory disease. Repertoires were generated with immunoSEQ multiplex PCR, while TCRdb's copy carries only in-frame clones and drops some. This sample has over 30,000 clones, with 88% found just once. Sample: CD4+ T cells from PBMCs, taken before stem cell transplantation. Source of these receptors: a human donor with POMP-related autoinflammation and immune dysregulation (PRAID). Both conserved end residues are part of each CDR3. Each record gives: D gene, V gene, J gene, CDR3 length, clone size, CDR3 DNA, CDR3 protein. The D gene is left open where the match is weak. A clone size is listed for some rows: how often the clone was seen (once, few, many), or a class if it is expanded.

TRBD2,TRBV13,TRBJ2-1,15,-,TGTGCCAGCAGCTTTGACAGACTAGCGGGCAATGAGCAGTTCTTC,CASSFDRLAGNEQFF
TRBD2,TRBV6-5,TRBJ2-1,13,-,TGTGCCAGCAGACGGGGGGCCTACAATGAGCAGTTCTTC,CASRRGAYNEQFF
-,TRBV6-5,TRBJ2-4,16,-,TGTGCCAGCAGTTACTCTGGTTTTCTAGCCAAAAACATTCAGTACTTC,CASSYSGFLAKNIQYF
TRBD1,TRBV7-9,TRBJ1-2,14,-,TGTGCCAGCAGCCTGTCCGGGACAGGGATCGGCTACACCTTC,CASSLSGTGIGYTF
-,TRBV7-9,TRBJ1-5,13,-,TGTGCCAGCAGCCTACAGGGAAATCAGCCCCAGCATTTT,CASSLQGNQPQHF
-,TRBV28,TRBJ2-2,12,-,TGTGCCAGCAGTCCCTGGACCGGGGAGCTGTTTTTT,CASSPWTGELFF
-,TRBV25-1,TRBJ2-1,15,once,TGTGCCAGCAGTGAATATTACGGGGCCTACAATGAGCAGTTCTTC,CASSEYYGAYNEQFF
TRBD1,TRBV28,TRBJ1-5,15,once,TGTGCCAGCAGTAAAGGGACAGCTAGCAATCAGCCCCAGCATTTT,CASSKGTASNQPQHF
-,TRBV7-8,TRBJ2-1,14,once,TGTGCCAGCAGCGCTAGACTGGTCTCCAATGAGCAGTTCTTC,CASSARLVSNEQFF
TRBD1,TRBV19,TRBJ1-5,18,-,TGTGCCAGTATCCCGAGCGCGGGACAGCGGGGTAGCAATCAGCCCCAGCATTTT,CASIPSAGQRGSNQPQHF
-,TRBV5-5,TRBJ1-4,14,-,TGTGCCAGCAGCCGGATCCCTTCTAATGAAAAACTGTTTTTT,CASSRIPSNEKLFF
-,TRBV29-1,TRBJ1-1,11,few,TGCAGCGTTGACGGGGTGACTGAAGCTTTCTTT,CSVDGVTEAFF
-,TRBV18,TRBJ1-1,16,-,TGTGCCAGCTCATCAGGATTCGTGGGAATGAACACTGAAGCTTTCTTT,CASSSGFVGMNTEAFF
-,TRBV6-6,TRBJ2-5,15,-,TGTGCCCCGACCCTTTTGGTCCAAACCCAAGAGACCCAGTACTTC,CAPTLLVQTQETQYF
TRBD1,TRBV6-1,TRBJ1-2,14,-,TGTGCCAGCAAGAACAGGGGAGATAACTATGGCTACACCTTC,CASKNRGDNYGYTF
TRBD2,TRBV30,TRBJ2-1,14,-,TGTGCCTGGAGTGTCCTAGCGGGAGTTGGTGAGCAGTTCTTC,CAWSVLAGVGEQFF
-,TRBV5-1,TRBJ1-4,14,-,TGCGCCAGCAGCTCGGACCTTCTTAATGAAAAACTGTTTTTT,CASSSDLLNEKLFF
TRBD2,TRBV5-1,TRBJ2-3,17,-,TGCGCCAGCAGCTCGAGGACTAGCGGGAGGGCAGCAGATACGCAGTATTTT,CASSSRTSGRAADTQYF
TRBD1,TRBV4-2,TRBJ2-7,14,-,TGTGCCAGCAGCCAAGTCGACAGGGGATACGAGCAGTACTTC,CASSQVDRGYEQYF
TRBD2,TRBV6-6,TRBJ2-1,16,-,TGTGCCAGCCATAACCAGCGGGGGGGACAGTACAATGAGCAGTTCTTC,CASHNQRGGQYNEQFF
-,TRBV5-4,TRBJ2-3,14,-,TGTGCCAGCAGCCTCGGACAGCGCACAGATACGCAGTATTTT,CASSLGQRTDTQYF
-,TRBV6-5,TRBJ1-1,15,-,TGTGCCAGCAGTTACTCTGGGCAGCTGAACACTGAAGCTTTCTTT,CASSYSGQLNTEAFF
TRBD2,TRBV2,TRBJ2-3,16,-,TGTGCCAGCAGTGAAAGCGGGGGGGCTAGCACAGATACGCAGTATTTT,CASSESGGASTDTQYF
TRBD1,TRBV6-5,TRBJ1-5,14,-,TGTGCCAGCAGCCCAGGGGGCTGGAATCAGCCCCAGCATTTT,CASSPGGWNQPQHF
-,TRBV6-5,TRBJ2-1,15,once,TGTGCCAGCAGTTACTCAGGGGGCTGGGAGGATGAGCAGTTCTTC,CASSYSGGWEDEQFF
TRBD1,TRBV11-2,TRBJ2-7,14,-,TGTGCCAGCAGCTTAGGCAGGGGGTCGCCAGGGCAGTACTTC,CASSLGRGSPGQYF
TRBD2,TRBV30,TRBJ2-1,15,-,TGTGCCTGGAGTTTGGGGACTAGCGGGAACAATGAGCAGTTCTTC,CAWSLGTSGNNEQFF
-,TRBV2,TRBJ1-1,13,-,TGTGCCAGCAGTGAAAGGGGGGCCCTAGGAGCTTTCTTT,CASSERGALGAFF
-,TRBV9,TRBJ1-4,16,-,TGTGCCAGCAGCGTAGGTCCGGCCGCAACTAATGAAAAACTGTTTTTT,CASSVGPAATNEKLFF
-,TRBV6-5,TRBJ1-1,15,-,TGTGCCAGCAGTTACGGTGGACACCAGAACACTGAAGCTTTCTTT,CASSYGGHQNTEAFF
-,TRBV7-3,TRBJ1-6,13,-,TGTGCCAGCAGCTCCCACAGGGAGTCACCCCTCCACTTT,CASSSHRESPLHF